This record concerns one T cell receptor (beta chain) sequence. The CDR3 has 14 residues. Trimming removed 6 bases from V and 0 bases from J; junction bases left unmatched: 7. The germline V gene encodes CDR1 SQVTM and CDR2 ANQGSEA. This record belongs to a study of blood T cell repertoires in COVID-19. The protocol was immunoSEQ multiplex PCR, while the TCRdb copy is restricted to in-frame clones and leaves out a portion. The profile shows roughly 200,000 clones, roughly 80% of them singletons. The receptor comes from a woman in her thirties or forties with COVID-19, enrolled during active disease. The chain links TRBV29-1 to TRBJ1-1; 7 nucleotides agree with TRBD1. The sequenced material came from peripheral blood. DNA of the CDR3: TGCAGCGTCGCCTTTGGGACAGTGAACACTGAAGCTTTCTTT. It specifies CSVAFGTVNTEAFF.